This T cell receptor (beta chain) was recorded in a study of Ad26.COV2.S vaccination and SARS-CoV-2 variants. Study-wide background: Donor joined the COV1001 Ad26.COV2.S trial arm. Intramuscular Ad26.COV2.S doses were given once or twice, 56 days apart. Study-level results: Non-spike TCR breadth was similar in vaccine and placebo recipients.

Regarding treatment: roughly 20 received Ad26.COV2.S at low or high dose, single or two shots; roughly five received placebo; per-sample allocation not given. After the first vaccine or placebo injection, samples were drawn on day 63. An 18-55-year-old adult in Boston served as donor. To note about this clone: Its antigen remains unknown.

The CDR3 sequence is 14 residues long. The germline V gene has CDR1 MNHEY and CDR2 SVGEGT. The V gene lost 5 bases and the J gene lost 7 bases, with 18 bases spanning the gap. Sequencing was performed with immunoSEQ multiplex PCR; in TCRdb, only in-frame clones are kept and a portion is missing. The sample holds around 240,000 clones; 85% to 90% are singletons and the top ten take about 11%. Material: peripheral blood, obtained in a trial of Ad26.COV2.S vaccine versus placebo. The chain joins TRBV6-2 or TRBV6-3 to TRBJ2-7; maybe TRBD2 (6 bases). The sequence derives from a person aged 18-65 years who received the Ad26.COV2.S COVID-19 vaccine or a placebo. The CDR3 reads CASSQGLHLGEQYF. The CDR3 DNA follows: TGTGCCAGCAGTCAGGGACTGCACCTAGGAGAGCAGTACTTC.